Presented here are 15 T cell receptor beta chains from one specimen sequenced in a study of blood T cell repertoires in COVID-19. Data came from immunoSEQ multiplex PCR; TCRdb stores just in-frame clones and leaves some out. Of 180,000 or so clones listed, approximately 85% are singletons. Source material: peripheral blood. These receptors all stem from a woman aged 60-75 years with acute or convalescent COVID-19.

This rearrangement joins TRBV28 to TRBJ1-2; TRBD1 might be the D (5 bases). The CDR3 spans 16 residues. The germline V gene encodes CDR1 MDHEN and CDR2 SYDVKM. The V and J ends lost 6 bases and 0 bases respectively, with 17 bases between them. CDR3 sequence: CASRASSGFANYGYTF. As DNA, the CDR3 is TGTGCCAGCAGAGCGTCTTCAGGGTTCGCTAACTATGGCTACACCTTC.

The V call is TRBV5-4, the J call TRBJ2-3; TRBD1 matches at 7 bases. CDR3 length equals 14 residues. Trimming cost V 2 bases and J 4 bases; bases outside gene matches: 4. Germline V lookup: CDR1 SGHNT, CDR2 YYREEE (reference sequence). The CDR3 bases are TGTGCCAGCAGCTTCGGGCAGGGGGCAGATACGCAGTATTTT. This sequence encodes CASSFGQGADTQYF.

The rearrangement joins TRBV6-1 to TRBJ2-7; D is ambiguous. From germline, CDR1 is MNHNS and CDR2 SASEGT. The V gene lost 1 base and the J gene lost 6 bases, with 16 bases spanning the gap. There are 15 residues in the CDR3. The CDR3 nucleotides are TGTGCCAGCAGTGAAGTCCCGGCGGATCCGGGCGAGCAGTACTTC. Translated: CASSEVPADPGEQYF.

The V call is TRBV13, the J call TRBJ2-3; 10 bases map to TRBD2. With 5 bases clipped from V and 0 bases from J, the junction kept 5 bases outside the gene matches. The germline CDR1 and CDR2 sequences are PRHDT and FYEKMQ (reference sequence). The CDR3 extends over 16 amino acids. The CDR3 coding sequence is TGTGCCAGCAGCCCGGGACTAGCGACTAGCACAGATACGCAGTATTTT. It codes for CASSPGLATSTDTQYF.

The chain combines TRBV7-3 with TRBJ2-7, with a weak D call TRBD1 (5 bases). The V end lost 3 bases, the J end lost 4 bases, and 10 bases lay between the germline ends. Germline-derived CDR1 and CDR2 are SGHTA and FQGTGA. CDR3 length: 13 residues. The CDR3, as DNA: TGTGCCAGCAGCTTGGACATATATTACGAGCAGTACTTC. As protein: CASSLDIYYEQYF.

The J gene is TRBJ1-6, the V gene TRBV2; D is unclear. Germline CDR1 reads SNHLY; CDR2 reads FYNNEI. V shed 2 bases and J shed 2 bases, with 10 bases lying between them. The CDR3 loop spans 16 amino acids. The CDR3 nucleotides are TGTGCCAGCAGTGAATCAGGCGCCACCTATAATTCACCCCTCCACTTT. Protein sequence: CASSESGATYNSPLHF.

About this clone: The germline gene is not matched at one end of the junction; a read error may be the cause. V is TRBV14 and J is TRBJ2-5, with D perhaps TRBD2 (6 bases). Germline assignment: CDR1 SGHDN and CDR2 FVKESK. The CDR3 length is 14 residues. CDR3 DNA: TGTGCCAGCAGCCAAGAAGTAGGTCCGGGACTCGGTGACTTC. It is translated as CASSQEVGPGLGDF.

CDR3 nucleotides: TGTGCCAGCAGGGTAGGGGGTGGCTACACCTTC. This gives the protein CASRVGGGYTF. This chain uses TRBV28 with TRBJ1-2, with a weak D call TRBD1 (6 bases). V lost 6 bases and J 7 bases, leaving 9 bases between the germline ends. This CDR3 contains 11 residues. Per germline, CDR1 MDHEN and CDR2 SYDVKM.

The rearrangement links TRBV2 to TRBJ1-1, with a tentative D call TRBD1 (5 bases). The V end lost 4 bases, the J end lost 1 base, and 10 bases lay between the germline ends. This CDR3 has 14 residues. Per the germline V gene, CDR1 is SNHLY and CDR2 is FYNNEI. DNA for the CDR3: TGTGCCAGCAGTGTAAAGGGGTCGAACACTGAAGCTTTCTTT. Its translation: CASSVKGSNTEAFF.

The chain employs TRBV18 and TRBJ2-1; 9 bases map to TRBD2. V was pared by 0 bases and J by 4 bases, with 10 bases of the junction left unmatched. Germline values: CDR1 KGHSH, CDR2 LQKENI. The CDR3 is made up of 18 amino acids. The CDR3: CASSPPGLASGPYNEQFF. CDR3 bases: TGTGCCAGCTCACCACCGGGACTAGCAAGTGGGCCTTACAATGAGCAGTTCTTC. Variable domain in full (rest from reference TRBV18 and TRBJ2-1): NAGVMQNPRHLVRRRGQEARLRCSPMKGHSHVYWYRQLPEEGLKFMVYLQKENIIDESGMPKERFSAEFPKEGPSILRIQQVVRGDSAAYFCASSPPGLASGPYNEQFFGPGTRLTVL.

The rearrangement joins TRBV27 to TRBJ1-1; 7 bases are a match to TRBD1. The V gene end was trimmed by 6 bases and the J gene end by 1 base; junction bases not matched to a gene: 5. The germline V gene encodes CDR1 MNHEY and CDR2 SMNVEV (reference sequence). The CDR3 covers 14 residues. DNA of the CDR3: TGTGCCAGCAGGTATCAGGGGGAGAACACTGAAGCTTTCTTT. This translates into CASRYQGENTEAFF.

V and J are TRBV27 and TRBJ1-2; 9 bases match TRBD1. Germline CDR1 MNHEY, CDR2 SMNVEV (reference sequence). The V gene end was trimmed by 8 bases and the J gene end by 4 bases; junction bases not matched to a gene: 5. The CDR3 is 13 residues long. Written as DNA, the CDR3 is TGTGCCAGCCGACCGACAGGGGGCTATGGCTACACCTTC. As protein: CASRPTGGYGYTF.

The chain carries TRBV3-1 (or the pseudogene TRBV3-2) and TRBJ1-6; possible D gene TRBD1, 5 bases. V was shortened by 2 bases and J by 7 bases, with 12 bases between the two germline ends. CDR1 is LGHDT, CDR2 YNNKEL, per germline (reference sequence). CDR3 size: 15 residues. CDR3 loop: CASSQLDGQNSPLHF. The CDR3 bases are TGTGCCAGCAGCCAACTGGACGGACAAAATTCACCCCTCCACTTT.

The gene calls are TRBV19 and TRBJ1-5, with D uncertain. CDR1 and CDR2 from the germline V gene are LNHDA and SQIVND (reference sequence). The CDR3 is 13 amino acids. V was clipped by 0 bases and J by 11 bases, with 11 bases between them. For the CDR3, the DNA is TGTGCCAGTAGTATAGAAAGGGCCGGGGCCCAGCATTTT. This gives the protein CASSIERAGAQHF.

The chain carries TRBV7-3 and TRBJ2-3; 9 nucleotides match TRBD2. The CDR3 spans 18 residues. The germline V gene encodes CDR1 SGHTA and CDR2 FQGTGA. Trimming took 2 bases from V and 0 from J; bases not matched to a gene: 9. The DNA of the CDR3 is TGTGCCAGCAGCTTAGTTTTGGCTAGCGGGACTAGCACAGATACGCAGTATTTT. Protein sequence: CASSLVLASGTSTDTQYF.